This T cell receptor (beta chain) was captured in a study of shared clonotypes between healthy human individuals. To note about this clone: Its antigen is not known.

This table comes from immunoSEQ multiplex PCR, and its TCRdb copy is limited to in-frame clones, with some not included. The profile shows some 980,000 clones, around 80% of them singletons. The CDR3 has 14 residues. The germline V and J ends were trimmed by 6 bases and 1 base, with 12 bases remaining between them. Germline values: CDR1 MNHEY, CDR2 SMNVEV (reference sequence). General study points: An anticipated effect of sequencing depth on clonotype sharing among donors was recognized.

This receptor was taken from a man between 18 and 29 years old in good health. The chain is built from TRBV27 and TRBJ1-2; no clear D. The sequenced material came from memory CD4+ T cells sorted from blood. The subset here: CD45RA-negative fraction. The CDR3 bases are TGTGCCAGCAGGGGGATCAACAGTAACTATGGCTACACCTTC. This translates into CASRGINSNYGYTF.